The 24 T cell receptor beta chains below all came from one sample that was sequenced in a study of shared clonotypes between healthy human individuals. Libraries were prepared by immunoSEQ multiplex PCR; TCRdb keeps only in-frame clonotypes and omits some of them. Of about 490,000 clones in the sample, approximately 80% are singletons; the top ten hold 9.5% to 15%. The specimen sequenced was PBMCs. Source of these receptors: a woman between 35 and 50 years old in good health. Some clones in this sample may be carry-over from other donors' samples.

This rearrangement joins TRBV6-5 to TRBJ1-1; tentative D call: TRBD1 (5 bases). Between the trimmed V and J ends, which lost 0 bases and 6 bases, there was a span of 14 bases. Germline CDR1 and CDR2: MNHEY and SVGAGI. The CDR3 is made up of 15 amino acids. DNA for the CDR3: TGTGCCAGCAGTTACTCGAACGGGGGTCTTGCTGAAGCTTTCTTT. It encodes CASSYSNGGLAEAFF.

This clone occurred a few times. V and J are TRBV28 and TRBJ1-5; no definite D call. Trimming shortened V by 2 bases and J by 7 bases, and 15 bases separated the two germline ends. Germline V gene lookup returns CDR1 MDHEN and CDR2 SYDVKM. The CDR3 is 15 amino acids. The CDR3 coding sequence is TGTGCCAGCAGTTTAAGAAGAGGGTATTACCAGCCCCAGCATTTT. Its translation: CASSLRRGYYQPQHF.

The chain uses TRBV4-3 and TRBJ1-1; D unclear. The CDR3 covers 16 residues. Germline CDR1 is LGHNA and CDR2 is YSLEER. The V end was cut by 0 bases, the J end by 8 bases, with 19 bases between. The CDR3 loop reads CASSQDLDFGRSEAFF. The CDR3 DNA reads TGCGCCAGCAGCCAAGATCTTGATTTCGGGCGGTCGGAAGCTTTCTTT.

The CDR3, as DNA: TGTGCCTCCTCCGGGACGGAGGGGGGTGGCTACACCTTC. Amino acid sequence: CASSGTEGGGYTF. V gene TRBV30 combines with J gene TRBJ1-2; tentative D call: TRBD1 (6 bases). The length of the CDR3 is 13 residues. With 7 bases removed from V and 7 bases from J, the gap between germline ends came to 19 bases. The germline V gene has CDR1 GTSNPN and CDR2 SVGIG (reference sequence). Full variable domain (outside the CDR3, taken from reference TRBV30 and TRBJ1-2): SQTIHQWPATLVQPVGSPLSLECTVEGTSNPNLYWYRQAAGRGLQLLFYSVGIGQISSEVPQNLSASRPQDRQFILSSKKLLLSDSGFYLCASSGTEGGGYTFGSGTRLTVV.

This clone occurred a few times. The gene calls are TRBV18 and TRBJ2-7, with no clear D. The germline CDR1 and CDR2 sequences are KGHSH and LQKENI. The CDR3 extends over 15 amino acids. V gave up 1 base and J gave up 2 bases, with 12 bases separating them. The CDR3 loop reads CASSPRSDGTYEQYF. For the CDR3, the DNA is TGTGCCAGCTCACCACGGTCGGACGGAACCTACGAGCAGTACTTC.

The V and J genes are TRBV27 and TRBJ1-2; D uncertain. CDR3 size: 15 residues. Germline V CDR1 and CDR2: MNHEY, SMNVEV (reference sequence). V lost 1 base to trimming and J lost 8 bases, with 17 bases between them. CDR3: CASSLFAGDLQGYTF. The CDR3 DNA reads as TGTGCCAGCAGTTTATTTGCAGGAGACCTACAAGGCTACACCTTC.

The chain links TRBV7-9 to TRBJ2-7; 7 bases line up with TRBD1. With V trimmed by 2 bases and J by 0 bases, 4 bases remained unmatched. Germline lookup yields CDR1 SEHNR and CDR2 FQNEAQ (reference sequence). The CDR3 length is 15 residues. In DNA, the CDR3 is TGTGCCAGCAGCTTAAAGGCAGGGGGCTCCTACGAGCAGTACTTC. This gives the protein CASSLKAGGSYEQYF.

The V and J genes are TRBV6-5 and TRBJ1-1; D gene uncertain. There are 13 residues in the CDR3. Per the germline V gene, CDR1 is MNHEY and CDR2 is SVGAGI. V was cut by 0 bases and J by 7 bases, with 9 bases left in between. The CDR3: CASSYSGRNEAFF. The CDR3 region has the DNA TGTGCCAGCAGTTACTCTGGGAGAAATGAAGCTTTCTTT.

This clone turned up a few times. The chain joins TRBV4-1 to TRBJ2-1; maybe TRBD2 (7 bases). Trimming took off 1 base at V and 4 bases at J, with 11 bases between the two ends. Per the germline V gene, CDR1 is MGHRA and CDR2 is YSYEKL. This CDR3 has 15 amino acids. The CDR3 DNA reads TGCGCCAGCAGCCAAGGGGGAGGGGGATACAATGAGCAGTTCTTC. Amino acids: CASSQGGGGYNEQFF.

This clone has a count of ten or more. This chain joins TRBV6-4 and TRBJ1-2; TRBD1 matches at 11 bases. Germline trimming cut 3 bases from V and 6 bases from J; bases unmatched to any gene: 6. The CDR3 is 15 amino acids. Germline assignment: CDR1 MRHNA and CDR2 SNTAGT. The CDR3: CASSESPDRGHGYTF. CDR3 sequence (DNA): TGTGCCAGCAGTGAATCCCCGGACAGGGGGCATGGCTACACCTTC.

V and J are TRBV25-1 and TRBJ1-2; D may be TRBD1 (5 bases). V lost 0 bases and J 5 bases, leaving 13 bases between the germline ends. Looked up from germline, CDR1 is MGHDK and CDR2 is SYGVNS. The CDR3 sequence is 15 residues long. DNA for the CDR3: TGTGCCAGCAGTGAATACGGGGCAGACACATATGGCTACACCTTC. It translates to CASSEYGADTYGYTF.

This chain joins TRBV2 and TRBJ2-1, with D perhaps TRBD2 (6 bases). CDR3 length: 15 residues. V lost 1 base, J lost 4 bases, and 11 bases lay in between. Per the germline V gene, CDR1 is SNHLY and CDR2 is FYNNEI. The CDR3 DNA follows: TGTGCCAGCAGTGAAGACCGGGAGCGTTACAATGAGCAGTTCTTC. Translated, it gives CASSEDRERYNEQFF.

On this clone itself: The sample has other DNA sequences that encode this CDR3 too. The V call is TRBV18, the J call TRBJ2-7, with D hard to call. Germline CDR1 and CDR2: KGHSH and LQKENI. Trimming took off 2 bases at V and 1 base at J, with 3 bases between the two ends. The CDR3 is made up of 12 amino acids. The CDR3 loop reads CASSPTSYEQYF. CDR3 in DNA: TGTGCCAGCTCACCAACGTCCTACGAGCAGTACTTC.

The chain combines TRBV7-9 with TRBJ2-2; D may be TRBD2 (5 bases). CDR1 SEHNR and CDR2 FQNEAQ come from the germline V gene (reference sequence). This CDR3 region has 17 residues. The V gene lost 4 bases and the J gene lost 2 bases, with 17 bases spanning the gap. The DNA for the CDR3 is TGTGCCAGCAGCTCCTCGGCTGCGGGTCAAAACACCGGGGAGCTGTTTTTT. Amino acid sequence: CASSSSAAGQNTGELFF. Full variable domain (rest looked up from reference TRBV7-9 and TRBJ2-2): DTGVSQNPRHKITKRGQNVTFRCDPISEHNRLYWYRQTLGQGPEFLTYFQNEAQLEKSRLLSDRFSAERPKGSFSTLEIQRTEQGDSAMYLCASSSSAAGQNTGELFFGEGSRLTVL.

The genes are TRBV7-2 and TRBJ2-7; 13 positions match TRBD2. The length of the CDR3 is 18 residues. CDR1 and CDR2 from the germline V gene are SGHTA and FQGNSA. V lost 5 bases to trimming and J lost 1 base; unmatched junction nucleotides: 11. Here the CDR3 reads CASSMISATSGRSYEQYF. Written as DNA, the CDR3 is TGTGCCAGCAGCATGATTAGTGCGACTAGCGGGAGGTCCTACGAGCAGTACTTC.

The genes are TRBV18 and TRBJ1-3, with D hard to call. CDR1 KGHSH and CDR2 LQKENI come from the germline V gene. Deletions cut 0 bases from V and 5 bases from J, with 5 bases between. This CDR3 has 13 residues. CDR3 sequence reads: CASSPPDRNTIYF. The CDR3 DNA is TGTGCCAGCTCACCACCCGACAGAAACACCATATATTTT.

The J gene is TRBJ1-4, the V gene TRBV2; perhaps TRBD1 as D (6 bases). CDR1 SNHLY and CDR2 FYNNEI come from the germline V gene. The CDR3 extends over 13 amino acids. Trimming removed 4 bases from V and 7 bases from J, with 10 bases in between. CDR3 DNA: TGTGCCAGCAGTGGGGGGGCGGCTGAAAAACTGTTTTTT. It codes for CASSGGAAEKLFF.

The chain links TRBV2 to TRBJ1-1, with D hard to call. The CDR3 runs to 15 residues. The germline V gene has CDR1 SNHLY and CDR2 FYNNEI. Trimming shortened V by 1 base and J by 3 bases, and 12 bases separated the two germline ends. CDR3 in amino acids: CASSEDGQRYTEAFF. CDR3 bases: TGTGCCAGCAGTGAAGACGGGCAGCGCTACACTGAAGCTTTCTTT.

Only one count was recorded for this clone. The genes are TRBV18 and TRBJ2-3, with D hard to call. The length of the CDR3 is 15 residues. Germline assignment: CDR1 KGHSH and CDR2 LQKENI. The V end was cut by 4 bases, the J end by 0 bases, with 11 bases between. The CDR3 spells CASSHAKSSTDTQYF. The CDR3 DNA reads TGTGCCAGCTCACACGCCAAATCTAGCACAGATACGCAGTATTTT.

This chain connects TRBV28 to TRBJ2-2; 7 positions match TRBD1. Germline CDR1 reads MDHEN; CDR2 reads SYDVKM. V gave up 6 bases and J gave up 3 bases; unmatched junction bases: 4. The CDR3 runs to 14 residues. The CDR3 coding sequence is TGTGCCAGCAGAACAGGGACAGACACCGGGGAGCTGTTTTTT. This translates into CASRTGTDTGELFF.

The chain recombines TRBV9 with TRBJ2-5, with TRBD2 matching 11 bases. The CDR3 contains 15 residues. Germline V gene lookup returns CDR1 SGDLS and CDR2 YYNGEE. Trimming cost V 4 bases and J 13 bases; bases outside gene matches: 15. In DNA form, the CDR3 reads TGTGCCAGCAGCAAGGGGACTAGCGGAGAAACCCCCGTGTACTTC. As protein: CASSKGTSGETPVYF.

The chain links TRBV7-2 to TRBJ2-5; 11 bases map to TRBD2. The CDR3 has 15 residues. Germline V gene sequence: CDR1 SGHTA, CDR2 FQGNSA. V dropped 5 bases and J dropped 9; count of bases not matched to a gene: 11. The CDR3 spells CASSPGTSGTRAQYF. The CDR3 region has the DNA TGTGCCAGCAGCCCAGGGACTAGCGGTACAAGGGCCCAGTACTTC. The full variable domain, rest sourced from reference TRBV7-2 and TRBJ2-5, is GAGVSQSPSNKVTEKGKDVELRCDPISGHTALYWYRQSLGQGLEFLIYFQGNSAPDKSGLPSDRFSAERTGGSVSTLTIQRTQQEDSAVYLCASSPGTSGTRAQYFGPGTRLLVL.

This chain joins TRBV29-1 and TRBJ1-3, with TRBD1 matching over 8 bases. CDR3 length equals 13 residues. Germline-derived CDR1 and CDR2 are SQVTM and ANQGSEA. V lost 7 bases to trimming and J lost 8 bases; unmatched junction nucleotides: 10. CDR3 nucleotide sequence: TGCAGCGCTGACCCCGGACAGGGAGACACCATATATTTT. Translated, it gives CSADPGQGDTIYF.

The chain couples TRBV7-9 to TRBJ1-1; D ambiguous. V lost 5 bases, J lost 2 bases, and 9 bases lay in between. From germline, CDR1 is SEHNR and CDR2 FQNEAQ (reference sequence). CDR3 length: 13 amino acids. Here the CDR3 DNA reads TGTGCCAGCAGCCCTTATTTTAACACTGAAGCTTTCTTT. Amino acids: CASSPYFNTEAFF.